This T cell receptor beta chain was documented in a study of CXCR3-negative and CXCR3-positive naive CD8 T cells (dated by TCRdb to the late 2010s). For the study in its entirety: In total, about 150 million TRB reads were obtained, or roughly 1.5 +/- 0.3 million reads per library. TRBV-TRBJ cluster analysis included naive subsets from about 5 donors and memory cells from 3 donors. Diversity and physicochemical repertoire analyses were performed on about a dozen donors pooled from two independent experiments.

Remarks on this clonotype: Its antigen has not been determined.

For each CD8+ T cell subset, flow sorting was done in triplicate, and some 300,000 cells per subset went directly into RLT lysis buffer. To keep memory contaminants out, a stringent definition of naive CD8+ T cells was applied: CD45RO-CCR7+CD27+CD95-. Peripheral blood mononuclear cells were isolated from buffy coats using standard density gradient centrifugation. Naive CXCR3-negative and CXCR3-positive CD8+ T cells were flow-sorted using a FACSAria III. An RNeasy Mini Kit was used to extract total RNA from the sorted cells. The listed sequencing device is NextSeq 550. The Human TCR Profiling Kit (MiLaboratory) was used to prepare UMI-labeled 5' RACE TRB cDNA libraries. The full amount of extracted RNA was used for cDNA synthesis, and the full amount of resulting cDNA was used for PCR amplification. The libraries were made side by side, with each library going through the same number of PCR cycles. The study's processing was this. About 50,000 +/- 9,200 unique UMI-labeled TRB cDNA molecules per library were extracted with MIGEC and MiXCR, with at least two reads per UMI required. An average of roughly 40,000 +/- 10,000 functional in-frame TRB CDR3 nucleotide clonotypes without stop codons was found per library. After downsampling to 5000 UMI-labeled TRB molecules per sample, diversity metrics, including normalized Shannon-Wiener and Chao1, were computed in VDJtools. Clonotype-size-weighted physicochemical properties of the central five CDR3 residues (interaction energy, strength, volume and Kidera factor 4) were computed in VDJtools. TCRdb reprocessed the reads and assigns one entry to each CDR3 protein sequence, leaving out DNA. The V and J calls come from TCRdb's annotation, not from the publication. This sample's table has entries for 130,000 to 150,000 distinct CDR3 sequences. About 0.28% of the sample comes from the top ten.

Results and caveats for the whole study, not just this receptor: Freshly isolated PBMCs were used for most assays because CXCR3 expression went down partially after cryopreservation. Compared with CXCR3-negative naive cells, CXCR3-positive naive cells had TRB CDR3s with higher hydrophobicity (lower Kidera factor 4), lower energy, and higher strength and volume indices. Comparably high repertoire diversity was found in both naive subsets, whereas much lower repertoire diversity was found in memory CD8+ T cells. Because surface CD5, which has been linked to self-reactivity in mice, was comparable between naive subsets, TCR interaction strength was also inferred from TRB CDR3 physicochemical properties. Similar TRBV-TRBJ usage was shown by naive CXCR3-negative and CXCR3-positive cells from the same donor, whereas distinct patterns were shown by memory cells.

Input material: naive CXCR3+ CD8+ T cells from blood. The sample's cell subset or site label, decoded: CD45RO-CCR7+CD27+CD95- naive CD8+ T cells expressing CXCR3 (TNR3+). The sequence derives from a human donor in good health. Some clones in this sample may be carry-over from other donors' samples.

The CDR3 here reads CASSPRPGQGENSPYEQYF. The chain joins TRBV18 to TRBJ2-7; TCRdb's assignment of TRBD1 cannot be checked, as there is no DNA. The CDR3 starts with the cysteine, ends with the phenylalanine, and has 19 residues. The DNA sequence is not available. CDR1 and CDR2 were assigned from the germline V gene as KGHSH and LQKENI. Here the CDR3 is joined to the reference TRBV18 and TRBJ2-7 genes, and the full variable domain is: NAGVMQNPRHLVRRRGQEARLRCSPMKGHSHVYWYRQLPEEGLKFMVYLQKENIIDESGMPKERFSAEFPKEGPSILRIQQVVRGDSAAYFCASSPRPGQGENSPYEQYFGPGTRLTVT.